One sample yielded the 25 T cell receptor beta chains listed below, sequenced in a study of cytotoxic CD8 clonotypes in ibrutinib-treated CLL. The method was immunoSEQ multiplex PCR; TCRdb's version includes in-frame clones alone and lacks a portion of them. The sample consists of approximately 350,000 clones, over 60% of them appearing once. The source material was PBMCs, sampled after 36 months of ibrutinib treatment. These receptors were taken from a human donor with chronic lymphocytic leukemia.

This clone has only a few counts. The V and J genes are TRBV28 and TRBJ2-7; TRBD1 might be the D (5 bases). Trimming removed 5 bases from V and 3 bases from J, with 14 bases in between. CDR3 length: 14 amino acids. Germline V gives CDR1 MDHEN, CDR2 SYDVKM. Written as DNA, the CDR3 is TGTGCCAGCAGTCCTGACAGTTGGGGCTACGAGCAGTACTTC. It is translated as CASSPDSWGYEQYF.

V is TRBV6-5 and J is TRBJ1-2, with 10 bases identical to TRBD1. CDR1 and CDR2 from the germline V gene are MNHEY and SVGAGI. V was clipped by 0 bases and J by 3 bases; unmatched bases: 4. CDR3 length: 16 amino acids. CDR3 DNA: TGTGCCAGCAGTTACTCCGGGACAGGGGTGGACTATGGCTACACCTTC. It yields the protein CASSYSGTGVDYGYTF.

The chain combines TRBV7-2 with TRBJ2-7; 10 nucleotides agree with TRBD2. This CDR3 is 15 amino acids long. J gave up 1 base and V 4 bases, and 4 bases lay outside the gene matches. The V gene's germline CDR1 is SGHTA and CDR2 FQGNSA. DNA for the CDR3: TGTGCCAGCAGCTACAGCGGGAGGGCGTCCTACGAGCAGTACTTC. It is translated as CASSYSGRASYEQYF.

This clone has a single count. The chain couples TRBV5-4 to TRBJ2-7; unclear D gene. The CDR3 sequence is 13 residues long. V shed 5 bases and J shed 1 base, with 10 bases lying between them. Per the germline V gene, CDR1 is SGHNT and CDR2 is YYREEE (reference sequence). In nucleotides, the CDR3 is TGTGCCAGCAGGTTCACTGGTTCCTACGAGCAGTACTTC. Its protein is CASRFTGSYEQYF.

The chain employs TRBV4-2 and TRBJ2-7, with 7 bases fitting TRBD1. The CDR3 covers 14 residues. J was trimmed by 9 bases and V by 1 base; bases with no gene match: 9. Germline V gene data show CDR1 as LGHNA and CDR2 as YNFKEQ. CDR3 in amino acids: CASSQVGTAIGQYF. CDR3 DNA: TGTGCCAGCAGCCAAGTCGGGACAGCGATCGGGCAGTACTTC.

This clone has only one observation. The V and J genes are TRBV15 and TRBJ1-2, with TRBD1 matching over 10 bases. The CDR3 contains 17 residues. Unmatched junction bases numbered 10, after V lost 1 base and J lost 5 bases. Germline loops: CDR1 LNHNV, CDR2 YYDKDF (reference sequence). The CDR3 spells CATSRAVRDRGKYGYTF. CDR3 sequence (DNA): TGTGCCACCAGCAGAGCTGTCCGGGACAGGGGAAAATATGGCTACACCTTC.

The chain's CDR3 is CASSSGRGRWTEAFF. DNA for the CDR3: TGTGCCAGCAGTTCGGGGAGGGGACGTTGGACTGAAGCTTTCTTT. The chain joins TRBV11-2 to TRBJ1-1, with D maybe TRBD1 (5 bases). Germline V gene sequence: CDR1 SGHAT, CDR2 FQNNGV. The CDR3 is made up of 15 amino acids. Trimming cost V 6 bases and J 5 bases, with 19 bases left between them.

This clone was recorded only once. The chain combines TRBV2 with TRBJ1-1; 7 nucleotides align to TRBD1. This CDR3 is 16 amino acids long. Germline loops: CDR1 SNHLY, CDR2 FYNNEI. V was pared by 6 bases and J by 5 bases, with 15 bases of the junction left unmatched. For the CDR3, the DNA is TGTGCCAGCAGACCCAGGGGGTCTCTGTCGGGAACTGAAGCTTTCTTT. Amino acid sequence: CASRPRGSLSGTEAFF.

The chain couples TRBV9 to TRBJ1-4; 10 nucleotides align to TRBD1. From germline, CDR1 is SGDLS and CDR2 YYNGEE. The CDR3 totals 15 residues. The ends lost 0 bases at V and 6 bases at J; junction bases unmatched: 2. The CDR3 here is CASSVGDRGYEKLFF. CDR3 sequence (DNA): TGTGCCAGCAGCGTAGGGGACAGGGGCTATGAAAAACTGTTTTTT.

The chain links TRBV5-1 to TRBJ2-7; the match to TRBD2 covers 10 bases. V shed 3 bases, J shed 3 bases, and the junction held 3 bases outside the gene matches. CDR1 and CDR2 (germline): SGHRS, YFSETQ. The CDR3 is 14 residues long. The CDR3 protein is CASSWTSGLYEQYF. The CDR3 DNA reads as TGCGCCAGCAGCTGGACTAGCGGCCTCTACGAGCAGTACTTC.

The gene calls are TRBV28 and TRBJ1-2; D not certain. V gave up 5 bases and J gave up 1 base, with 11 bases separating them. This CDR3 is 14 amino acids long. The germline V gene encodes CDR1 MDHEN and CDR2 SYDVKM. The CDR3 sequence: CASSPRSVNYGYTF. Here the CDR3 DNA reads TGTGCCAGCAGTCCGAGGAGCGTTAACTATGGCTACACCTTC.

The gene calls are TRBV2 and TRBJ1-2; 9 bases fit TRBD1. With V trimmed by 6 bases and J by 7 bases, 9 bases remained unmatched. CDR1 is SNHLY, CDR2 FYNNEI, per germline. The length of the CDR3 is 14 residues. CDR3 in DNA: TGTGCCAGCAGGTCGCCGGGACAGGGATCTGGCTACACCTTC. Translated: CASRSPGQGSGYTF. Full variable domain (missing parts from reference TRBV2 and TRBJ1-2): EPEVTQTPSHQVTQMGQEVILRCVPISNHLYFYWYRQILGQKVEFLVSFYNNEISEKSEIFDDQFSVERPDGSNFTLKIRSTKLEDSAMYFCASRSPGQGSGYTFGSGTRLTVV.

The rearrangement joins TRBV27 to TRBJ2-3, with D tentatively TRBD1 (7 bases). V was cut by 3 bases and J by 4 bases, with 14 bases left in between. The CDR3 sequence is 15 residues long. The germline gives CDR1 MNHEY, CDR2 SMNVEV (reference sequence). CDR3 DNA: TGTGCCAGCAGTTTTGGTCCCAGGGGGGCAGATACGCAGTATTTT. Its protein is CASSFGPRGADTQYF.

The rearrangement joins TRBV21-1 to TRBJ2-7; the table's D call of TRBD1 was not tested on the DNA. TRBV21-1 is noted as a pseudogene. This CDR3 spans 15 amino acids. The chain's CDR3 is CASSKFDRADYEQYF. The DNA for the CDR3 is TGTGCCAGCAGCAAGTTCGACAGGGCGGATTACGAGCAGTACTTC.

The rearrangement links TRBV18 to TRBJ1-6; perhaps TRBD1 as D (5 bases). Germline CDR1 is KGHSH and CDR2 is LQKENI. This CDR3 contains 15 residues. Trimming stripped 3 bases from V and 8 bases from J, with 14 bases between. Written as DNA, the CDR3 is TGTGCCAGCTCACCTGGGATAGGGGAGGATTCACCCCTCCACTTT. Its translation: CASSPGIGEDSPLHF. Looking up the rest from reference TRBV18 and TRBJ1-6 gives the full variable domain: NAGVMQNPRHLVRRRGQEARLRCSPMKGHSHVYWYRQLPEEGLKFMVYLQKENIIDESGMPKERFSAEFPKEGPSILRIQQVVRGDSAAYFCASSPGIGEDSPLHFGNGTRLTVT.

The V and J genes are TRBV4-1 and TRBJ2-2; D call uncertain. V was clipped by 4 bases and J by 8 bases, with 17 bases between them. The CDR3 contains 15 residues. Germline V CDR1 and CDR2: MGHRA, YSYEKL. CDR3 bases: TGCGCCAGCAGCCCTTACGCAGCGTCCAGAGGGGAGCTGTTTTTT. Translating it yields CASSPYAASRGELFF.

The chain employs TRBV5-1 and TRBJ2-4; either TRBD1 or TRBD2 may fit D (5 bases each). Trimming pared 4 bases from V and 5 bases from J, leaving 13 bases between. CDR1 is SGHRS, CDR2 YFSETQ, per germline. The CDR3 is 14 amino acids. The DNA of the CDR3 is TGCGCCAGCAGCCCGGGACCGCCCGAAAACATTCAGTACTTC. Its protein product is CASSPGPPENIQYF.

The J gene is TRBJ2-5, the V gene TRBV5-6; 11 nucleotides align to TRBD2. The germline CDR1 and CDR2 sequences are SGHDT and YYEEEE. The CDR3 length is 15 residues. The ends lost 4 bases at V and 2 bases at J; junction bases unmatched: 4. For the CDR3, the DNA is TGTGCCAGCAGCCACGGGACTAGCGGTCAAGAGACCCAGTACTTC. It is translated as CASSHGTSGQETQYF.

This chain connects TRBV4-2 to TRBJ2-7; 8 positions agree with TRBD2. Germline-derived CDR1 and CDR2 are LGHNA and YNFKEQ. CDR3 length equals 20 residues. Unmatched junction bases numbered 21, after V lost 0 bases and J lost 5 bases. In nucleotides, the CDR3 is TGTGCCAGCAGCCAAGAAACCTTCAGTTCCCCGGGACTAGGAGGGCACGAGCAGTACTTC. Residues: CASSQETFSSPGLGGHEQYF.

The J gene is TRBJ2-7, the V gene TRBV7-2; TRBD2 might be the D (5 bases). Trimming took off 5 bases at V and 5 bases at J, with 16 bases between the two ends. CDR3 length equals 14 residues. Germline CDR1 SGHTA, CDR2 FQGNSA. The CDR3 spells CASSHSDVWDEQYF. The CDR3 coding sequence is TGTGCCAGCAGCCATAGCGACGTTTGGGACGAGCAGTACTTC.

In this sample, this clone turned up a few times. The sample has other DNA sequences that encode this CDR3 too. This chain links TRBV9 with TRBJ2-5; D is ambiguous. Trimming left V 0 bases short and J 5 bases short, with 8 bases between. Looked up from germline, CDR1 is SGDLS and CDR2 is YYNGEE. The CDR3 has 13 amino acids. CDR3 in amino acids: CASSVGGTETQYF. CDR3 sequence (DNA): TGTGCCAGCAGCGTAGGAGGTACGGAGACCCAGTACTTC.

The chain employs TRBV30 and TRBJ2-7, with 8 bases fitting TRBD2. The CDR3 extends over 16 amino acids. Germline V gives CDR1 GTSNPN, CDR2 SVGIG (reference sequence). The J segment lost 6 bases and the V segment lost 0 bases, leaving 13 bases of the junction unmatched. The CDR3 coding sequence is TGTGCCTGGAGTGTACAATTGCTGCGGGAGGCAGGCGAGCAGTACTTC. Amino acids: CAWSVQLLREAGEQYF.

This chain connects TRBV4-3 to TRBJ2-7; D may match TRBD1 or TRBD2 (6 bases each). Germline CDR1 is LGHNA and CDR2 is YSLEER. The V and J ends lost 0 bases and 1 base respectively, with 10 bases between them. The CDR3 spans 15 residues. CDR3 nucleotides: TGCGCCAGCAGCCAAGATCGGAGGGGGTCCTACGAGCAGTACTTC. Translating it yields CASSQDRRGSYEQYF.

The rearrangement uses TRBV6-5 and TRBJ1-1; possibly TRBD1 for D (5 bases). This CDR3 contains 14 residues. Trimming pared 6 bases from V and 7 bases from J, leaving 18 bases between. Germline assignment: CDR1 MNHEY and CDR2 SVGAGI. CDR3 amino acids: CASSWRGDRIEAFF. CDR3 bases: TGTGCCAGCAGCTGGCGGGGGGACCGCATTGAAGCTTTCTTT.

The table lists this clone with many counts. The chain carries TRBV7-9 and TRBJ2-7; TRBD1 matches at 8 bases. Germline CDR1 SEHNR, CDR2 FQNEAQ (reference sequence). V trimming: 4 bases; J trimming: 3 bases; junction bases outside the gene matches: 5. The CDR3 is 14 residues long. The CDR3 sequence: CASSSGTGLYEQYF. The CDR3 bases are TGTGCCAGCAGCTCAGGGACAGGCCTCTACGAGCAGTACTTC.